This note documents a single TCR beta chain sequence. The target antigen is unknown. The data derive from a study of cytomegalovirus exposure and HLA in healthy donors. The CDR3 runs to 14 residues. V lost 0 bases, J lost 6 bases, and 9 bases lay in between. Germline CDR1 is MNHEY and CDR2 is SVGAGI. Overall study findings and caveats: DRB1 showed the most TCR associations and HLA-C the fewest in a later analysis, as rates varied by HLA locus. An analysis was carried out later, and it reportedly showed fewer N-insertions in an Asian-associated ancestry cluster than the approximately 700-donor mean. Productive rates of about 87% or about 30% were seen for most TCR beta V segments in an earlier analysis. Approximately 17,000 TCR beta sequences were associated with HLA alleles at 0.05 false discovery rate in a later analysis.

The PCR employed 60 Vbeta primers together with 13 Jbeta primers. Some clones are missing from TCRdb's copy, which holds only in-frame ones; the method was immunoSEQ multiplex PCR. Of some 130,000 clones detected, approximately 80% appear once; the ten largest clones hold roughly 1.2%. The sample comprised PBMCs. The rearrangement uses TRBV6-5 and TRBJ1-5; D is undetermined. The source is a male donor in good health and CMV-seropositive. The CDR3 DNA reads TGTGCCAGCAGTTACTCGACAAGTACTCAGCCCCAGCATTTT. Translating gives CASSYSTSTQPQHF.